These T cell receptor beta chains were read from a single sample in a study of T cells in Graves' hyperthyroidism and ophthalmopathy. TCRdb re-called the multiplex PCR reads with MiXCR, one entry per CDR3 protein. Of 390,000 or so distinct CDR3 sequences listed, about 15% were seen once; the top ten hold about 13%. Input material: blood. The receptor set was obtained from a man between 18 and 35 years old with Graves' ophthalmopathy. Both conserved end residues are part of each CDR3. The D gene is left open where the match is weak. Expanded clones get a size class; other rows say once, few or many, or leave the size out.

D gene | J gene | clone size | V gene | CDR3 protein | CDR3 DNA
NA | TRBJ1-1 | many | TRBV29-1 | CSVEDPQGYTEAFF | TGCAGCGTTGAAGATCCCCAGGGATACACTGAAGCTTTCTTT
TRBD2 | TRBJ2-3 | many | TRBV27 | CASRTSAGVGTDTQYF | TGTGCCAGCAGAACTTCGGCGGGAGTGGGCACAGATACGCAGTATTTT
NA | TRBJ1-4 | few | TRBV12-3/TRBV12-4 | CASSLLQGSLFF | TGTGCCAGCAGTTTACTCCAGGGATCACTGTTTTTT
NA | TRBJ2-5 | many | TRBV12-3/TRBV12-4 | CASRPGAVQETQYF | TGTGCCAGCAGGCCAGGGGCCGTACAAGAGACCCAGTACTTC
NA | TRBJ1-1 | few | TRBV19 | CASSIVTRGGAEAFF | TGTGCCAGTAGTATAGTCACCAGGGGAGGGGCTGAAGCTTTCTTT
TRBD2 | TRBJ2-7 | NA | TRBV27 | CASASGERYEQYF | TGTGCCAGCGCTAGCGGGGAGAGGTACGAGCAGTACTTC
NA | TRBJ2-1 | once | TRBV5-1 | CASSLVPAGDYDEQFF | TGCGCCAGCAGCTTAGTTCCCGCAGGGGATTACGATGAGCAGTTCTTC
TRBD2 | TRBJ2-7 | many | TRBV3-1 | CASSPTQLAGHEQYF | TGTGCCAGCAGTCCAACCCAACTAGCGGGGCACGAGCAGTACTTC
TRBD2 | TRBJ2-7 | few | TRBV15 | CATSRDLTSAEQYF | TGTGCCACCAGCAGAGATCTAACTAGCGCCGAGCAGTACTTC
NA | TRBJ1-1 | many | TRBV29-1 | CSVEGGRGAFF | TGCAGCGTTGAAGGGGGACGGGGAGCTTTCTTT
TRBD2 | TRBJ2-5 | NA | TRBV10-3 | CAIRSERGGETQYF | TGTGCCATCAGGTCGGAGCGGGGGGGTGAGACCCAGTACTTC
TRBD1 | TRBJ1-4 | many | TRBV6-1 | CASSESGTGREKLFF | TGTGCCAGCAGTGAATCCGGGACAGGGCGTGAAAAACTGTTTTTT
NA | TRBJ2-7 | once | TRBV4-2 | CASSQGNTNYEQYF | TGTGCCAGCAGCCAAGGAAACACTAACTACGAGCAGTACTTC
NA | TRBJ2-3 | many | TRBV18 | CASSPWGGLSTDTQYF | TGTGCCAGCTCACCATGGGGGGGCCTAAGCACAGATACGCAGTATTTT
NA | TRBJ2-2 | many | TRBV27 | CASRPQEARFGELFF | TGTGCCAGCCGCCCTCAGGAGGCGCGGTTCGGGGAGCTGTTTTTT
NA | TRBJ2-6 | NA | TRBV10-3 | CAIRSGDSGANVLTF | TGTGCCATCAGATCTGGGGACTCTGGGGCCAACGTCCTGACTTTC
NA | TRBJ2-7 | many | TRBV5-1 | CASSFPGTPYEQYF | TGCGCCAGCAGCTTCCCGGGGACCCCCTACGAGCAGTACTTC
TRBD2 | TRBJ2-7 | many | TRBV20-1 | CSARDRGSGGSYEQYF | TGCAGTGCTAGAGATCGCGGCAGCGGGGGTTCCTACGAGCAGTACTTC
TRBD2 | TRBJ2-3 | many | TRBV11-2 | CASSGSTGLGLDTQYF | TGTGCCAGCAGCGGGAGTACGGGACTAGGCCTTGATACGCAGTATTTT
TRBD1 | TRBJ1-4 | NA | TRBV18 | CASSINRGNGEKLFF | TGTGCCAGCTCGATAAACAGGGGAAATGGTGAAAAACTGTTTTTT
NA | TRBJ2-7 | many | TRBV6-5 | CASSYGPETLSEQYF | TGTGCCAGCAGTTACGGTCCAGAGACCCTGAGCGAGCAGTACTTC
NA | TRBJ1-2 | few | TRBV10-2 | CASSELPPRVSSGYTF | TGCGCCAGCAGTGAGCTTCCTCCCAGGGTATCGAGCGGCTACACCTTC
NA | TRBJ2-7 | many | TRBV2 | CASSWTEGMYEQYF | TGTGCCAGCAGTTGGACAGAAGGGATGTACGAGCAGTACTTC
NA | TRBJ2-7 | NA | TRBV10-3 | CAISEQGPGEQYF | TGTGCCATCAGTGAGCAGGGCCCGGGCGAGCAGTACTTC
NA | TRBJ2-1 | many | TRBV7-2 | CASSLGSSLRNEQFF | TGTGCCAGCAGCTTAGGGAGTAGCCTACGCAATGAGCAGTTCTTC
TRBD1 | TRBJ2-4 | few | TRBV4-1 | CASSQDPDRALAKNIQYF | TGCGCCAGCAGCCAAGATCCGGACAGGGCCCTAGCCAAAAACATTCAGTACTTC
TRBD2 | TRBJ2-3 | few | TRBV19 | CASSRLAVGDADTQYF | TGTGCCAGTAGCCGACTAGCGGTCGGGGATGCAGATACGCAGTATTTT
TRBD2 | TRBJ2-3 | NA | TRBV24-1 | CATSDLRLAGPTPTDTQYF | TGTGCCACCAGTGATTTGAGGCTAGCGGGGCCGACCCCCACAGATACGCAGTATTTT
NA | TRBJ1-2 | many | TRBV2 | CASSVEGIGYTF | TGTGCCAGCAGTGTCGAGGGAATTGGCTACACCTTC
TRBD2 | TRBJ2-7 | NA | TRBV5-6 | CASSSPGLAGPYEQYF | TGTGCCAGCAGTTCCCCGGGACTAGCGGGACCCTACGAGCAGTACTTC
NA | TRBJ1-2 | many | TRBV2 | CASSEGHPYGYTF | TGTGCCAGCAGTGAGGGGCACCCCTATGGCTACACCTTC
NA | TRBJ2-1 | many | TRBV11-2 | CASSPQFEQFF | TGTGCCAGCAGCCCCCAGTTTGAGCAGTTCTTC
NA | TRBJ2-1 | many | TRBV7-2 | CASSLVSVNNEQFF | TGTGCCAGCAGCTTAGTTTCTGTGAACAATGAGCAGTTCTTC
TRBD2 | TRBJ2-3 | many | TRBV7-2 | CASSLAVAGGADTQYF | TGTGCCAGCAGCTTAGCGGTGGCGGGGGGGGCAGATACGCAGTATTTT
NA | TRBJ2-3 | many | TRBV14 | CASSQDPTDTQYF | TGTGCCAGCAGCCAAGATCCCACAGATACGCAGTATTTT
NA | TRBJ1-2 | many | TRBV20-1 | CSAKGQQGVYGYTF | TGCAGTGCCAAAGGTCAACAGGGAGTCTATGGCTACACCTTC
TRBD1 | TRBJ2-7 | many | TRBV11-3 | CASSNRQGGNEQYF | TGTGCCAGCAGCAACCGACAGGGGGGTAACGAGCAGTACTTC
TRBD2 | TRBJ2-4 | NA | TRBV20-1 | CSARFPGTSGSIQYF | TGCAGTGCTAGATTCCCCGGGACTAGCGGGAGCATTCAGTACTTC
NA | TRBJ2-2 | NA | TRBV11-2 | CASSFESANTGELFF | TGTGCCAGCAGCTTCGAGTCTGCGAACACCGGGGAGCTGTTTTTT